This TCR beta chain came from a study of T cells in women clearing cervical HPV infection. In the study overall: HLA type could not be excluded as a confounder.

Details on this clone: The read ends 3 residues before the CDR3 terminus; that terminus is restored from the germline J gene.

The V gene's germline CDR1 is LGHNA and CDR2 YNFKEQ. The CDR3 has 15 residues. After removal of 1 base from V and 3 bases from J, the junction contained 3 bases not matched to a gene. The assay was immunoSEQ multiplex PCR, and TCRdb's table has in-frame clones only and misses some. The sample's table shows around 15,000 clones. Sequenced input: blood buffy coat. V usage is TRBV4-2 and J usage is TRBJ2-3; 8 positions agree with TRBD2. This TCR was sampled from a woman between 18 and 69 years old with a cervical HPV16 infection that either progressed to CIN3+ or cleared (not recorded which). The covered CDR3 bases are TGTGCCAGCAGCCAAGCGGGGGGGCCTACAGATACG. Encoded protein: CASSQAGGPTDT. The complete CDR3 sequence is CASSQAGGPTDTQYF.